This TCR beta chain was captured in a study of blood T cell repertoires in COVID-19. As for the study in general: From the United States, Italy and Spain came samples of acute and convalescent COVID-19. T cells, B-cell-depleted T cells, or PBMCs supplied cDNA or gDNA.

TCRdb's table, derived via immunoSEQ multiplex PCR, lists solely in-frame clones and lacks some. The sample holds around 300,000 clones, 75% to 90% seen once. The germline V gene has CDR1 MGHRA and CDR2 YSYEKL. With 2 bases removed from V and 5 bases from J, the gap between germline ends came to 10 bases. The CDR3 has 15 amino acids. Sequencing was done on a sample of peripheral blood. The source is a woman between 70 and 85 years old with acute or convalescent COVID-19. This chain uses TRBV4-1 with TRBJ1-6; D is ambiguous. The DNA of the CDR3 is TGCGCCAGCAGCCAAATCGGGGATGATAATTCACCCCTCCACTTT. Translated: CASSQIGDDNSPLHF.